What follows are 6 T cell receptor beta chains derived from one specimen sequenced in a study of sequential checkpoint blockade in melanoma. Some clones are missing from TCRdb's copy, which holds only in-frame ones; the method was immunoSEQ multiplex PCR. The data contain nearly 8,500 clones, about 88% of them singletons. Regarding treatment: randomized to nivolumab then ipilimumab (arm A) or the reverse (arm B). Source: CD8+ T cells sorted from blood (inferred from file names), taken from a patient given nivolumab and ipilimumab in sequence. The source of these receptors is a human donor with melanoma.

DNA for the CDR3: TGTGCCAGCAGTGAAGCGTTGGAGTCCTACGAGCAGTACGTC. It translates to CASSEALESYEQYV. This chain links TRBV6-1 with TRBJ2-7, with D hard to call. The germline CDR1 and CDR2 sequences are MNHNS and SASEGT. The CDR3 totals 14 residues. V lost 0 bases and J lost 1, with 7 bases in between.

This chain uses TRBV19 with TRBJ2-1, with a weak D call TRBD2 (6 bases). CDR1 is LNHDA and CDR2 is SQIVND in the germline V gene (reference sequence). The V and J ends lost 4 bases and 2 bases respectively, with 12 bases between them. The CDR3 runs 15 residues. This chain's CDR3 is CASSNRGTAYNEQFF. The CDR3 DNA is TGTGCCAGTAGTAATCGGGGGACGGCCTACAATGAGCAGTTCTTC. Filled out from reference TRBV19 and TRBJ2-1, the complete variable domain reads DGGITQSPKYLFRKEGQNVTLSCEQNLNHDAMYWYRQDPGQGLRLIYYSQIVNDFQKGDIAEGYSVSREKKESFPLTVTSAQKNPTAFYLCASSNRGTAYNEQFFGPGTRLTVL.

The CDR3 DNA reads TGTGCCAGCAGCAAGGAGATCTATGGCTACACCTTC. Protein sequence: CASSKEIYGYTF. The chain recombines TRBV7-9 with TRBJ1-2; D is unclear. This CDR3 spans 12 amino acids. The V gene lost 5 bases and the J gene lost 4 bases, with 8 bases spanning the gap. CDR1 is SEHNR, CDR2 FQNEAQ, per germline (reference sequence).

V gene TRBV7-9 combines with J gene TRBJ1-1, with a possible D match to TRBD1 (5 bases). Trimming took off 6 bases at V and 2 bases at J, with 13 bases between the two ends. The CDR3 sequence is 14 residues long. Germline loops: CDR1 SEHNR, CDR2 FQNEAQ (reference sequence). The CDR3 region is CASSGGGFNTEAFF. The CDR3 coding sequence is TGTGCCAGCAGTGGGGGAGGTTTTAACACTGAAGCTTTCTTT.

V usage is TRBV21-1 and J usage is TRBJ2-7; whether TRBD2, the table's D call, matches the DNA was not checked. TRBV21-1 is a known pseudogene. This CDR3 has 16 residues. The CDR3 nucleotides are TGTGCCAGCAGCAACCGGGAGGGTGGGCAGACCTACGAGCAGTACGTC. Protein: CASSNREGGQTYEQYV.

This clone came up once. The CDR3 is CASSSQGPRGANVLTF. The CDR3 DNA is TGTGCCAGCAGTTCACAGGGGCCGAGAGGGGCCAACGTCCTGACTTTC. This chain connects TRBV27 to TRBJ2-6, with TRBD1 identical over 7 bases. The CDR3 has 16 amino acids. V lost 4 bases, J lost 4 bases, and 7 bases stayed unmatched. CDR1 and CDR2 from the germline V gene are MNHEY and SMNVEV (reference sequence). The full variable domain, in which reference TRBV27 and TRBJ2-6 provide the parts outside the CDR3, is EAQVTQNPRYLITVTGKKLTVTCSQNMNHEYMSWYRQDPGLGLRQIYYSMNVEVTDKGDVPEGYKVSRKEKRNFPLILESPSPNQTSLYFCASSSQGPRGANVLTFGAGSRLTVL.